This T cell receptor beta chain stems from a study of OX40 agonist ivuxolimab in advanced cancers. Details on this clone: Its target is not known.

The CDR3 consists of 15 residues. Germline V gives CDR1 SGHDN, CDR2 FVKESK. V gave up 5 bases and J gave up 2 bases, with 14 bases separating them. Only in-frame clones appear in the TCRdb table, and some are missing; sequencing was by immunoSEQ multiplex PCR. The table has over 30,000 clones, roughly 87% seen once. The study's findings and limits: Blood T cells, both CD4+ and CD8+, expanded clonally by week 6 at 0.1 to 3.0 mg/kg. Some nonresponders likewise displayed low normalized T-cell clonal expansion.

Sequenced here: CD4+ or CD8+ T cells sorted from blood, sampled in a trial of the OX40 agonist ivuxolimab. The origin of this receptor is an adult with an advanced solid tumor such as melanoma, head and neck, liver or kidney cancer. J is TRBJ2-3 and V is TRBV14, with D maybe TRBD1 (6 bases). The CDR3 sequence: CASSANRADTDTQYF. The CDR3 DNA sequence: TGTGCCAGCAGCGCGAACAGGGCAGACACAGATACGCAGTATTTT.